A selection of T cell receptor beta chains follows, all from one sample in a study of cytomegalovirus exposure and HLA in healthy donors. Profiled with immunoSEQ multiplex PCR; TCRdb holds only in-frame clones, not every one. The table shows roughly 120,000 clones, with 73% occurring only once. The sequencing sample was made of PBMCs. These receptors all come from a man aged 60 to 75 in good health and CMV-seropositive. The CDR3 runs from the conserved cysteine through the conserved F or W. D genes are given only for firm matches.

V gene,D gene,CDR3 protein
TRBV5-4,.,CASIPPGAYNEQFF
TRBV2,.,CASSERGAYNEQFF
TRBV5-1,TRBD2,CASSTRIGTSFVGELFF
TRBV30,.,CAWSVSGRQYF
TRBV5-8,TRBD1,CASSLGGGTAYSNQPQHF
TRBV2,.,CASSTGLYSNQPQHF
TRBV5-1,.,CASSSQAVNTEAFF
TRBV5-4,TRBD2,CASSGGTSGPYEQYF
TRBV5-5,TRBD1,CASSVWDSYEQYF
TRBV4-2,.,CASSQDEVPEAFF
TRBV7-8,TRBD1,CASSSGQGARFSYGYTF
TRBV18,.,CASSPHQDTQYF
TRBV19,.,CASSIDPVTDTQYF
TRBV2,.,CASRGFTGFRGGWEFF
TRBV7-9,TRBD1,CASSLNPGQGSNEQYF
TRBV28,TRBD1,CASSTATGVPNQPQHF
TRBV10-1,TRBD1,CASRRTGGAPSSKETQYF
TRBV6-5,.,CASSYQVRTEAFF
TRBV5-4,TRBD1,CASGTANSGANVLTF
TRBV30,.,CAWSVGQGNEQFF
TRBV7-9,.,CASSSLSDISGNTIYF
TRBV5-1,.,CASSLMGQGTNEKLFF
TRBV6-5,TRBD1,CASSYEGQGREQYF
TRBV5-1,TRBD1,CASSRDRGFSGNTIYF
TRBV5-1,.,CASSRGTFRETQYF
TRBV6-5,TRBD1,CASSRDRGRTEAFF
TRBV5-1,TRBD2,CASSFRGGDSYEQYF
TRBV9,.,CASNQGRSTDTQYF
TRBV5-1,.,CASSLGQSGANVLTF
TRBV5-4,TRBD2,CASSLASSGGYEQYF
TRBV11-2,.,CASSLGQHGYTF
TRBV5-8,.,CASSLEGSRNEKLFF
TRBV15,.,CATSRDYGSHYEQYF
TRBV7-8,TRBD1,CASSKGQLPYEQYF
TRBV30,TRBD1,CAWSRDSYEQYF
TRBV6-6,.,CASSSGREQPQHF
TRBV27,.,CASRVAHSYNEQFF
TRBV30,TRBD2,CAWSVREGTQYF
TRBV10-3,TRBD1,CAISESSTTGLDEQYF
TRBV7-9,TRBD1,CASTARGGLSYNEQFF
TRBV19,TRBD1,CASSMQQGAGVYEQYF
TRBV9,TRBD2,CASSPFNLQRGPYYTQYF
TRBV10-3,.,CAISKTSSWYQETQYF
TRBV9,TRBD2,CASSLAGGPSYNEQFF
TRBV4-1,TRBD1,CASSQRQGGDNQPQHF
TRBV6-6,TRBD1,CASSYGLAGQGQPQHF
TRBV19,.,CASRRERNYGYTF
TRBV5-4,TRBD1,CASSSPGQGTEAFF
TRBV19,TRBD1,CASKESRTGGRNGYTF
TRBV5-6,.,CASSFLVEGGTEAFF
TRBV5-4,TRBD2,CASSSGTSGFYEQYF
TRBV11-2,.,CASSPGSSGAQYF
TRBV19,.,CASSIEGGMAEAFF
TRBV28,TRBD1,CASSPTRIRGFDEKLFF
TRBV28,.,CASSLPRGSGANVLTF
TRBV15,.,CATSRDGRVETYTF
TRBV11-3,.,CASSSANRVGGQETQYF
TRBV5-1,.,CASRLGLASGNTEAFF
TRBV7-2,TRBD1,CASRGQGIHYGYTF
TRBV5-1,TRBD1,CASSRQGSYNSPLHF